A single sample is the source of the 7 T cell receptor beta chains below, sequenced in a study of T cells in Graves' hyperthyroidism and ophthalmopathy (dated by TCRdb to about 2019). Libraries were made using multiplex PCR. The instrument given in TCRdb is Illumina HiSeq 2000. TCR beta CDR3 regions were amplified from RNA transcripts. The TCR CDR3 was subjected to a first round of RT-PCR using the HTBI primer set and the Qiagen OneStep RT-PCR kit. Using fastp trimming at Q25 and MiXCR clonotype assembly, TCRdb reanalyzed the public sequencing data and kept in-frame beta chains. For every CDR3 protein sequence, its rows merge into one entry that carries the most common genes and DNA. The sample profile shows 650,000 to 850,000 distinct CDR3 sequences; roughly a sixth of them were found once. The ten largest clones take up roughly 17% of the sample. The sample consisted of blood. These receptors all stem from a woman in her fifties or sixties with Graves' hyperthyroidism that later progressed to Graves' ophthalmopathy.

This clonotype was picked up many times. This chain links TRBV7-8 with TRBJ2-5; TRBD2 agrees at 8 bases. V dropped 5 bases and J dropped 10; count of bases not matched to a gene: 21. Germline V gene lookup returns CDR1 SGHVS and CDR2 FQNEAQ. The CDR3 loop spans 17 amino acids. In nucleotides, the CDR3 is TGTGCCAGCAGCCGAACCACTAGCGGACGCCTCAAAGGTGACCAGTACTTC. Its translation: CASSRTTSGRLKGDQYF.

The rearrangement links TRBV10-1 to TRBJ1-1; 7 bases fit TRBD1. This CDR3 is built from 14 residues. Germline CDR1 WNHNN, CDR2 SYGVQD (reference sequence). Trimming took 2 bases from V and 7 from J; bases not matched to a gene: 7. This chain's CDR3 is CASSERRDRSEAFF. In DNA form, the CDR3 reads TGCGCCAGCAGTGAGCGCCGGGACAGAAGTGAAGCTTTCTTT.

The chain employs TRBV19 and TRBJ1-6; a possible D gene is TRBD1 (5 bases). The CDR3 contains 15 residues. Trimming removed 7 bases from V and 7 bases from J, with 17 bases in between. Germline lookup yields CDR1 LNHDA and CDR2 SQIVND (reference sequence). The CDR3 is CASNHAGTRNSPLHF. Here the CDR3 DNA reads TGTGCCAGTAATCATGCCGGGACCCGGAATTCACCCCTCCACTTT. The whole variable domain, remainder taken from reference TRBV19 and TRBJ1-6, is DGGITQSPKYLFRKEGQNVTLSCEQNLNHDAMYWYRQDPGQGLRLIYYSQIVNDFQKGDIAEGYSVSREKKESFPLTVTSAQKNPTAFYLCASNHAGTRNSPLHFGNGTRLTVT.

Only a few counts were recorded for this clonotype. The V and J genes are TRBV6-1 and TRBJ1-6, with D unclear. The germline CDR1 and CDR2 sequences are MNHNS and SASEGT. V gave up 2 bases and J gave up 10 bases, with 6 bases separating them. This CDR3 has 12 residues. CDR3 bases: TGTGCCAGCAGTGAATTACAGTCACCCCTCCACTTT. This encodes CASSELQSPLHF.

This clonotype came up a few times. The V gene is TRBV12-3 or TRBV12-4, the J gene TRBJ2-5; a weak D match, TRBD1 (6 bases). This CDR3 spans 14 amino acids. V was shortened by 10 bases and J by 1 base, with 16 bases between the two germline ends. The CDR3 DNA sequence: TGTGCCACCGGGTCAGGGGCCCTCCAAGAGACCCAGTACTTC. Amino acid sequence: CATGSGALQETQYF.

This clonotype was detected ten times or more. The V and J genes are TRBV18 and TRBJ2-7; D remains unclear. Trimming shortened V by 2 bases and J by 2 bases, and 10 bases separated the two germline ends. This CDR3 region has 14 residues. Germline CDR1 and CDR2: KGHSH and LQKENI. Here the CDR3 DNA reads TGTGCCAGCTCACCATCCGGTACAACCTACGAGCAGTACTTC. This codes for CASSPSGTTYEQYF.

This clonotype was counted ten times or more. The CDR3 DNA sequence: TGTGCCAGCAGCCAAGAGGAAGGACTGGGGTACACTGAAGCTTTCTTT. Its translation is CASSQEEGLGYTEAFF. This chain connects TRBV3-1 to TRBJ1-1; no firm D call. The germline V gene encodes CDR1 LGHDT and CDR2 YNNKEL (reference sequence). Trimming took off 0 bases at V and 3 bases at J, with 14 bases between the two ends. There are 16 residues in the CDR3.